These 23 T cell receptor beta chains originate from one sample sequenced in a study of Graves' ophthalmopathy and Graves' hyperthyroidism. Investigators amplified TCR beta CDR3 regions from RNA transcripts. First-round RT-PCR used HTBI primers; second-round multiplex PCR followed. A single record per CDR3 protein comes from TCRdb applying MiXCR to the multiplex PCR reads. The sample has hundreds of thousands of distinct CDR3 sequences, approximately 15% seen once. Sequenced input: peripheral blood. These receptors were obtained from a young woman with stable Graves' hyperthyroidism.

This clonotype was seen ten or more times. The chain employs TRBV24-1 and TRBJ1-2; weak D call: TRBD1 (6 bases). V was trimmed by 4 bases and J by 2 bases, leaving 10 bases between them. The CDR3 spans 14 residues. The germline V gene encodes CDR1 KGHDR and CDR2 SFDVKD. DNA of the CDR3: TGTGCCACCAGTGACCCTACAGGGAACTATGGCTACACCTTC. This encodes CATSDPTGNYGYTF.

This clonotype was detected ten times or more. The chain joins TRBV19 to TRBJ1-1; 9 bases fit TRBD1. CDR1 LNHDA and CDR2 SQIVND come from the germline V gene (reference sequence). This CDR3 is 15 amino acids long. V lost 1 base and J lost 4; bases outside the gene matches: 4. CDR3 protein: CASSIGDRVSTEAFF. The CDR3 DNA sequence: TGTGCCAGTAGTATAGGGGACAGGGTGAGCACTGAAGCTTTCTTT.

This clonotype showed up many times. The V call is TRBV7-3, the J call TRBJ2-7; D is unclear. Trimming took off 1 base at V and 7 bases at J, with 11 bases between the two ends. There are 13 residues in the CDR3. Germline CDR1 is SGHTA and CDR2 is FQGTGA. The CDR3 coding sequence is TGTGCCAGCAGCTTAATGCGGACGGCTGAGCAGTACTTC. Translation: CASSLMRTAEQYF.

There are a few counts of this clonotype. CDR3 protein: CSASAGHGETQYF. CDR3 sequence (DNA): TGCAGTGCTAGTGCGGGACACGGAGAGACCCAGTACTTC. This chain uses TRBV20-1 with TRBJ2-5; D may match TRBD1 or TRBD2 (6 bases each). The CDR3 is made up of 13 amino acids. Trimming left V 3 bases short and J 4 bases short, with 12 bases between. Germline V gene sequence: CDR1 DFQATT, CDR2 SNEGSKA (reference sequence).

This clonotype appeared many times. This chain links TRBV27 with TRBJ1-6; the D is unclear. Trimming removed 5 bases at V and 8 bases at J, with 22 bases between. CDR1 is MNHEY, CDR2 SMNVEV, per germline (reference sequence). The CDR3 covers 17 residues. The CDR3 protein is CASSRSRWPAMDSPLHF. The CDR3 DNA follows: TGTGCCAGCAGTCGATCCCGTTGGCCTGCGATGGATTCACCCCTCCACTTT.

This clonotype was found many times. This chain connects TRBV5-1 to TRBJ2-2; 9 bases map to TRBD2. Per germline, CDR1 SGHRS and CDR2 YFSETQ. This CDR3 contains 16 residues. Trimming cost V 3 bases and J 2 bases; bases outside gene matches: 5. CDR3 DNA: TGCGCCAGCAGCTATCTGACTAGCGGTAACACCGGGGAGCTGTTTTTT. It translates to CASSYLTSGNTGELFF.

This clonotype was counted only a few times. The rearrangement uses TRBV7-4 and TRBJ1-2; D is perhaps TRBD1 (5 bases). Germline CDR1 is SGHVT and CDR2 is SQSDAQ. The CDR3 consists of 15 residues. V lost 4 bases, J lost 0 bases, and 12 bases lay in between. The CDR3 region has the DNA TGTGCCAGCAGCTACCTCGGGGGGGCTAACTATGGCTACACCTTC. It yields the protein CASSYLGGANYGYTF.

The CDR3 spells CASSIKDTYSNQPQHF. In DNA, the CDR3 is TGTGCCAGTAGTATAAAGGACACCTATAGCAATCAGCCCCAGCATTTT. The V call is TRBV19, the J call TRBJ1-5, with D perhaps matching TRBD1 (5 bases). Germline CDR1 is LNHDA and CDR2 is SQIVND (reference sequence). This CDR3 spans 16 amino acids. V lost 2 bases, J lost 0 bases, and 11 bases lay in between.

This clonotype has ten or more counts. V and J are TRBV12-3 or TRBV12-4 and TRBJ1-1; D is uncertain. The CDR3 has 13 amino acids. The V end was cut by 3 bases, the J end by 2 bases, with 7 bases between. Here the CDR3 reads CASSFKYNTEAFF. For the CDR3, the DNA is TGTGCCAGCAGTTTCAAGTATAACACTGAAGCTTTCTTT.

This clonotype has at least ten counts. The chain is built from TRBV5-1 and TRBJ2-7; D perhaps matches TRBD1 (6 bases). The V end was cut by 0 bases, the J end by 5 bases, with 15 bases between. Looked up from germline, CDR1 is SGHRS and CDR2 is YFSETQ. The CDR3 loop spans 15 amino acids. CDR3 region: CASSLDGQKFNEQYF. Written as DNA, the CDR3 is TGCGCCAGCAGCTTGGACGGACAGAAGTTCAACGAGCAGTACTTC.

The table lists this clonotype with many counts. This chain joins TRBV19 and TRBJ2-7; a weak D match, TRBD2 (6 bases). Germline CDR1 LNHDA, CDR2 SQIVND (reference sequence). V dropped 6 bases and J dropped 1 base, with 13 bases sitting between them. This CDR3 comprises 14 residues. CDR3 sequence (DNA): TGTGCCAGTAGCGTGCGGGACTTATCCTACGAGCAGTACTTC. Protein sequence: CASSVRDLSYEQYF. Combining the CDR3 with reference TRBV19 and TRBJ2-7 gives the whole variable domain DGGITQSPKYLFRKEGQNVTLSCEQNLNHDAMYWYRQDPGQGLRLIYYSQIVNDFQKGDIAEGYSVSREKKESFPLTVTSAQKNPTAFYLCASSVRDLSYEQYFGPGTRLTVT.

This clonotype was counted many times. This chain connects TRBV7-8 to TRBJ2-6, with a tentative D call TRBD1 (6 bases). CDR1 and CDR2 (germline): SGHVS, FQNEAQ. Trimming took off 7 bases at V and 3 bases at J, with 19 bases between the two ends. The CDR3 is 17 residues long. The CDR3 here is CASTAGESLRGANVLTF. The DNA for the CDR3 is TGTGCCAGCACCGCAGGGGAGTCCTTGCGTGGGGCCAACGTCCTGACTTTC.

This clonotype showed up many times. The V and J genes are TRBV11-1 and TRBJ2-7; 9 bases align to TRBD1. Germline V gene sequence: CDR1 SGHAT, CDR2 FQDESV (reference sequence). J lost 2 bases, V lost 5 bases, and 10 bases had no gene match. This CDR3 region has 16 residues. The CDR3: CASSVAGTGRAYEQYF. CDR3 DNA sequence: TGTGCCAGCAGCGTCGCCGGGACAGGGCGCGCCTACGAGCAGTACTTC.

This clonotype was seen ten or more times. The gene calls are TRBV11-2 and TRBJ1-1; D gene uncertain. V lost 6 bases, J lost 10 bases, and 15 bases lay in between. CDR1 SGHAT and CDR2 FQNNGV come from the germline V gene. The CDR3 is 12 amino acids. The CDR3 loop is CASSKTGVIAFF. As DNA, the CDR3 is TGTGCCAGCAGTAAGACGGGCGTCATAGCTTTCTTT. Full variable domain (outside the CDR3, taken from reference TRBV11-2 and TRBJ1-1): EAGVAQSPRYKIIEKRQSVAFWCNPISGHATLYWYQQILGQGPKLLIQFQNNGVVDDSQLPKDRFSAERLKGVDSTLKIQPAKLEDSAVYLCASSKTGVIAFFGQGTRLTVV.

Points on this clonotype: Possible read error: a much larger clone is one base away. The gene calls are TRBV19 and TRBJ2-2; TRBD1 or TRBD2 may be the D gene (5 bases each). The V gene's germline CDR1 is LNHDA and CDR2 SQIVND (reference sequence). CDR3 length: 19 amino acids. CDR3 in DNA: TGTGCCAGTAGTCCCGGGATTACAGGATACGGCCTAAACACCGGGGAGCTGTCTTTT. Encoded protein: CASSPGITGYGLNTGELSF.

This clonotype was counted at least ten times. The chain joins TRBV12-3 or TRBV12-4 to TRBJ2-5; D is unresolved. There are 13 residues in the CDR3. Trimming shortened V by 6 bases and J by 5 bases, and 13 bases separated the two germline ends. This chain's CDR3 is CASSPSRLETQYF. CDR3 coding DNA: TGTGCCAGCAGCCCTTCTAGATTGGAGACCCAGTACTTC.

This clonotype was found many times. This rearrangement joins TRBV5-1 to TRBJ1-1, with D perhaps TRBD1 (6 bases). Per germline, CDR1 SGHRS and CDR2 YFSETQ. This CDR3 is built from 13 residues. V lost 6 bases and J lost 3, with 12 bases in between. In DNA form, the CDR3 reads TGCGCCAGCACTGGGGGCATGGACACTGAAGCTTTCTTT. Amino acid sequence: CASTGGMDTEAFF.

This clonotype was picked up many times. As DNA, the CDR3 is TGTGCCAGCAGCTTAAACAGGGGAGATAGGCAGCCCCAGCATTTT. Translated, it gives CASSLNRGDRQPQHF. This rearrangement joins TRBV7-8 to TRBJ1-5; the match to TRBD1 covers 7 bases. The V segment lost 2 bases and the J segment 7 bases; nucleotides outside the gene matches: 8. Germline CDR1 SGHVS, CDR2 FQNEAQ. This CDR3 has 15 amino acids.

This clonotype occurred many times. The CDR3 DNA is TGTGCCACCAGTGATCCAGGACGTCAAGAGACCCAGTACTTC. Its translation: CATSDPGRQETQYF. The gene calls are TRBV24-1 and TRBJ2-5, with D uncertain. The CDR3 contains 14 residues. The V and J ends lost 3 bases and 2 bases respectively, with 9 bases between them. The germline CDR1 and CDR2 sequences are KGHDR and SFDVKD.

Ten or more counts support this clonotype. The J gene is TRBJ1-6, the V gene TRBV20-1; 7 bases match TRBD1. Per the germline V gene, CDR1 is DFQATT and CDR2 is SNEGSKA (reference sequence). The junction had 6 bases not matched to a gene; V was cut back by 2 bases and J by 8 bases. The CDR3 spans 14 residues. This CDR3 is CSARTTGADSPLHF. In DNA form, the CDR3 reads TGCAGTGCTAGAACAACAGGGGCCGATTCACCCCTCCACTTT.

V gene TRBV9 combines with J gene TRBJ2-2, with D possibly TRBD1 on 6 matching bases. Germline values: CDR1 SGDLS, CDR2 YYNGEE. Trimming took off 3 bases at V and 6 bases at J, with 15 bases between the two ends. This CDR3 spans 15 amino acids. The CDR3 protein is CASSAGHINAGELFF. The CDR3 DNA sequence: TGTGCCAGCAGCGCGGGACATATTAACGCCGGGGAGCTGTTTTTT.

This clonotype was counted ten times or more. The V gene is TRBV7-2, the J gene TRBJ2-7, with 9 bases fitting TRBD1. Germline CDR1 reads SGHTA; CDR2 reads FQGNSA. V lost 4 bases to trimming and J lost 4 bases; unmatched junction nucleotides: 8. The CDR3 has 15 residues. This CDR3 is CASSYTGTGRYEQYF. In DNA form, the CDR3 reads TGTGCCAGCAGCTACACCGGGACAGGGCGTTACGAGCAGTACTTC.

V is TRBV20-1 and J is TRBJ2-7; D might be TRBD1 (6 bases). The CDR3 sequence is 14 residues long. V lost 1 base to trimming and J lost 5 bases, with 15 bases between them. Germline CDR1 DFQATT, CDR2 SNEGSKA (reference sequence). CDR3 sequence (DNA): TGCAGTGCTAGAGCACAGGGAGATGTGGACGAGCAGTACTTC. It codes for CSARAQGDVDEQYF.